These 26 T cell receptor beta chains were sequenced from one sample in a study of blood T cell repertoires in COVID-19. TCRdb's copy holds only in-frame clones and misses some; the assay was immunoSEQ multiplex PCR. The profile shows 180,000 or so clones, around nine tenths of them singletons. Specimen: peripheral blood. The receptors originated from a man aged 65 to 85 with acute or convalescent COVID-19.

The V call is TRBV6-5, the J call TRBJ2-7; 9 bases fit TRBD2. The J segment lost 0 bases and the V segment lost 5 bases, leaving 2 bases of the junction unmatched. This CDR3 comprises 14 residues. Germline V gives CDR1 MNHEY, CDR2 SVGAGI. The DNA for the CDR3 is TGTGCCAGCAGTAGGACTAGCGACTCCTACGAGCAGTACTTC. The encoded protein is CASSRTSDSYEQYF.

In this sample, this clone turned up a few times. The V call is TRBV28, the J call TRBJ1-5; 8 bases are shared with TRBD1. CDR3 length: 15 residues. The germline CDR1 and CDR2 sequences are MDHEN and SYDVKM. Trimming cost V 6 bases and J 7 bases; bases outside gene matches: 11. The CDR3, as DNA: TGTGCCAGCAGACTTACAGGGGGAAGGGGGCAGCCCCAGCATTTT. Protein: CASRLTGGRGQPQHF.

V and J are TRBV6-1 and TRBJ1-2; D unresolved. Between the trimmed V and J ends, which lost 7 bases and 4 bases, there was a span of 10 bases. Per the germline V gene, CDR1 is MNHNS and CDR2 is SASEGT. The CDR3 has 12 amino acids. The CDR3 here is CASTSGGYGYTF. DNA for the CDR3: TGTGCCAGCACCTCTGGAGGCTATGGCTACACCTTC.

The chain carries TRBV27 and TRBJ2-7; weak D call: TRBD2 (6 bases). Trimming cost V 4 bases and J 3 bases, with 13 bases left between them. The CDR3 totals 14 residues. Germline assignment: CDR1 MNHEY and CDR2 SMNVEV (reference sequence). The CDR3 sequence is CASSYRPGGYEQYF. The DNA for the CDR3 is TGTGCCAGCAGTTACCGGCCCGGGGGCTACGAGCAGTACTTC.

The chain recombines TRBV4-1 with TRBJ1-5; D is perhaps TRBD1 (6 bases). V was pared by 0 bases and J by 7 bases, with 16 bases between. The CDR3 spans 16 residues. CDR1 and CDR2 (germline): MGHRA, YSYEKL. The DNA for the CDR3 is TGCGCCAGCAGCCAAGATCAGGGGAATATCGGGCAGCCCCAGCATTTT. Translation gives CASSQDQGNIGQPQHF.

This sequence joins TRBV24-1 and TRBJ1-5; TRBD1 aligns across 7 bases. The CDR3 spans 12 residues. V was pared by 9 bases and J by 3 bases, with 1 base of the junction left unmatched. Germline CDR1 is KGHDR and CDR2 is SFDVKD. CDR3: CATGTVNQPQHF. The CDR3 bases are TGTGCCACCGGGACAGTCAATCAGCCCCAGCATTTT.

V and J are TRBV5-4 and TRBJ2-1, with 9 bases aligning to TRBD1. Losses at the gene ends were 2 bases for V and 1 base for J; bases not matched to a gene: 1. Germline CDR1 SGHNT, CDR2 YYREEE (reference sequence). This CDR3 has 15 residues. CDR3 sequence: CASSFGQGSYNEQFF. The CDR3 DNA reads as TGTGCCAGCAGCTTTGGACAGGGGTCCTACAATGAGCAGTTCTTC.

This clone has only a few counts. The chain has TRBV19 and TRBJ1-1; TRBD1 might be the D (5 bases). Germline V gene lookup returns CDR1 LNHDA and CDR2 SQIVND (reference sequence). The V end was cut by 1 base, the J end by 2 bases, with 11 bases between. The CDR3 has 15 residues. The CDR3 coding sequence is TGTGCCAGTAGTATAGGGGGCATGGCTAACACTGAAGCTTTCTTT. Translated, it gives CASSIGGMANTEAFF.

The V call is TRBV23-1, the J call TRBJ1-1, with D possibly TRBD1 on 6 matching bases. TRBV23-1 is flagged as an ORF with uncertain function. This CDR3 is 13 amino acids long. V gave up 11 bases and J gave up 6 bases, with 19 bases separating them. The CDR3 region is CAFDSGVAAEAFF. The CDR3 DNA follows: TGCGCCTTTGACTCAGGGGTCGCGGCTGAAGCTTTCTTT.

The chain recombines TRBV6-5 with TRBJ2-5; no clear D. Trimming took off 2 bases at V and 0 bases at J, with 10 bases between the two ends. This CDR3 has 15 residues. Germline CDR1 reads MNHEY; CDR2 reads SVGAGI. Here the CDR3 DNA reads TGTGCCAGCAGTTACGTTCGAGACTACCAAGAGACCCAGTACTTC. Translation gives CASSYVRDYQETQYF.

The chain joins TRBV2 to TRBJ1-2; 8 bases fit TRBD1. V shed 6 bases and J 8 bases; nucleotides not matched to a gene: 8. The CDR3 covers 13 residues. Germline CDR1 SNHLY, CDR2 FYNNEI. In DNA, the CDR3 is TGTGCCAGCAGGGTGGACAGGGAGTTAGGCTACACCTTC. Its protein is CASRVDRELGYTF.

This clone was recorded a few times. The genes are TRBV7-3 and TRBJ1-3, with D uncertain. The CDR3 covers 13 residues. Germline V lookup: CDR1 SGHTA, CDR2 FQGTGA. Trimming took 5 bases from V and 1 from J, leaving 6 bases between them. The CDR3 loop reads CASSPPSGNTIYF. CDR3 coding DNA: TGTGCCAGCAGCCCCCCTTCTGGAAACACCATATATTTT.

The rearrangement joins TRBV25-1 to TRBJ2-1; D is possibly TRBD2 (5 bases). There are 14 residues in the CDR3. V was trimmed by 7 bases and J by 3 bases, leaving 13 bases between them. Germline CDR1 MGHDK, CDR2 SYGVNS. CDR3 coding DNA: TGTGCCAGCAAAGGAGCGGAATTCTACAATGAGCAGTTCTTC. Translated, it gives CASKGAEFYNEQFF.

V and J are TRBV9 and TRBJ1-3; 9 bases are a match to TRBD1. This CDR3 has 16 amino acids. With V trimmed by 4 bases and J by 4 bases, 9 bases remained unmatched. Germline CDR1 and CDR2: SGDLS and YYNGEE. The chain's CDR3 is CASSPWDRVEGNTIYF. DNA for the CDR3: TGTGCCAGCAGCCCTTGGGACAGGGTTGAGGGAAACACCATATATTTT.

The chain links TRBV28 to TRBJ2-1; 8 nucleotides align to TRBD2. V lost 3 bases to trimming and J lost 0 bases; unmatched junction nucleotides: 10. The germline V gene encodes CDR1 MDHEN and CDR2 SYDVKM. The CDR3 has 18 residues. The CDR3 region is CASSFGRLARSSYNEQFF. For the CDR3, the DNA is TGTGCCAGCAGTTTCGGGAGACTAGCGAGGAGCTCCTACAATGAGCAGTTCTTC.

This clone occurred once. The chain employs TRBV2 and TRBJ2-1; TRBD2 matches at 9 bases. V lost 8 bases and J lost 2; bases outside the gene matches: 4. The CDR3 loop spans 14 amino acids. Germline V gives CDR1 SNHLY, CDR2 FYNNEI. The CDR3 coding sequence is TGTGCCAGCGAGCGGGGGGTCACCTACAATGAGCAGTTCTTC. Residues: CASERGVTYNEQFF.

The CDR3 sequence is CASSLRGTGGGYTF. DNA of the CDR3: TGTGCCAGCAGTTTAAGAGGGACAGGGGGGGGCTACACCTTC. The genes are TRBV28 and TRBJ1-2, with 11 positions matching TRBD1. The CDR3 runs to 14 residues. The ends lost 2 bases at V and 8 bases at J; junction bases unmatched: 4. CDR1 is MDHEN, CDR2 SYDVKM, per germline.

V gene TRBV6-5 combines with J gene TRBJ2-3; 11 nucleotides agree with TRBD2. The CDR3 is 15 residues long. Germline V CDR1 and CDR2: MNHEY, SVGAGI. Trimming at V came to 4 bases and at J to 0 bases, leaving 0 bases not matched to a gene. Here the CDR3 reads CASSLAGGSTDTQYF. The CDR3 DNA reads TGTGCCAGCAGTTTAGCGGGAGGGAGCACAGATACGCAGTATTTT.

This clone was picked up one time. The chain recombines TRBV4-1 with TRBJ2-1; 9 positions match TRBD2. The CDR3 has 15 amino acids. V gave up 1 base and J gave up 5 bases; unmatched junction bases: 3. Germline lookup yields CDR1 MGHRA and CDR2 YSYEKL. In nucleotides, the CDR3 is TGCGCCAGCAGCCAAGGCCTAGCGGGAAACAATGAGCAGTTCTTC. Protein sequence: CASSQGLAGNNEQFF.

The CDR3 bases are TGCACCAGCAGCCAACAAACAGGGTTGAACACTGAAGCTTTCTTT. This encodes CTSSQQTGLNTEAFF. The chain couples TRBV1 to TRBJ1-1; the table names TRBD1, a call not compared with the DNA. TRBV1 is reported as a pseudogene. The CDR3 loop spans 15 amino acids.

The chain combines TRBV6-5 with TRBJ2-1; D unresolved. Trimming took off 0 bases at V and 4 bases at J, with 10 bases between the two ends. Per germline, CDR1 MNHEY and CDR2 SVGAGI. The CDR3 covers 15 residues. For the CDR3, the DNA is TGTGCCAGCAGTTACTCGAATCCAGTATACAATGAGCAGTTCTTC. Residues: CASSYSNPVYNEQFF.

The J gene is TRBJ1-2, the V gene TRBV7-2; D uncertain. The CDR3 runs 14 residues. Trimming removed 5 bases from V and 4 bases from J, with 14 bases in between. CDR1 is SGHTA, CDR2 FQGNSA, per germline. The CDR3 region has the DNA TGTGCCAGCAGCCGGAGTACGGGTACCTATGGCTACACCTTC. The encoded protein is CASSRSTGTYGYTF.

This sequence joins TRBV5-8 and TRBJ1-2, with D unclear. CDR3 length: 11 residues. CDR1 is SGHTS, CDR2 YDEGEE, per germline. Trimming stripped 0 bases from V and 7 bases from J, with 4 bases between. Here the CDR3 reads CASSLAGGYTF. In nucleotides, the CDR3 is TGTGCCAGCAGCTTGGCAGGTGGCTACACCTTC.

The rearrangement links TRBV5-1 to TRBJ2-1; 14 nucleotides line up with TRBD2. The ends lost 0 bases at V and 8 bases at J; junction bases unmatched: 4. CDR1 is SGHRS, CDR2 YFSETQ, per germline. The CDR3 loop spans 16 amino acids. The CDR3 DNA follows: TGCGCCAGCAGCTTGGGGGGACTAGCGGGAGTGGATGAGCAGTTCTTC. As protein: CASSLGGLAGVDEQFF.

This clone was detected only once. The chain combines TRBV3-1 (or the pseudogene TRBV3-2) with TRBJ2-2; D perhaps matches TRBD2 (5 bases). Trimming pared 0 bases from V and 7 bases from J, leaving 9 bases between. This CDR3 contains 14 residues. Germline CDR1 is LGHDT and CDR2 is YNNKEL (reference sequence). This CDR3 is CASSQEGGHGELFF. The CDR3 DNA reads TGTGCCAGCAGCCAAGAAGGAGGCCACGGGGAGCTGTTTTTT.

This clone showed up just once. The chain employs TRBV18 and TRBJ1-2, with 7 bases that match TRBD1. V lost 0 bases to trimming and J lost 4 bases; unmatched junction nucleotides: 5. CDR1 KGHSH and CDR2 LQKENI come from the germline V gene. The CDR3 extends over 15 amino acids. For the CDR3, the DNA is TGTGCCAGCTCACCACCGGGACAGACTCCCTATGGCTACACCTTC. It specifies CASSPPGQTPYGYTF.